The 26 T cell receptor beta chains given below trace back to one sample, sequenced in a study of T cell responses to AZD1222 COVID-19 vaccine. The assay was immunoSEQ multiplex PCR, and TCRdb's table has in-frame clones only and misses some. The sample has 90,000 to 120,000 clones, over 80% seen once; the top ten hold about 8.7%. Sequences were derived from peripheral blood, sampled on day 0 of AZD1222 vaccination. The origin of the receptors is an adult in good health.

V gene TRBV19 combines with J gene TRBJ1-4, with D maybe TRBD1 (5 bases). Deletions cut 5 bases from V and 4 bases from J, with 14 bases between. The CDR3 is made up of 15 amino acids. CDR1 and CDR2 from the germline V gene are LNHDA and SQIVND (reference sequence). As DNA, the CDR3 is TGTGCCAGTAGTCGACAGCTCCTAGGTAATGAAAAACTGTTTTTT. Translation: CASSRQLLGNEKLFF.

The chain uses TRBV9 and TRBJ1-4; TRBD1 matches 8 bases. CDR1 is SGDLS, CDR2 YYNGEE, per germline. This CDR3 comprises 17 residues. Losses at the gene ends were 3 bases for V and 8 bases for J; bases not matched to a gene: 15. The CDR3 bases are TGTGCCAGCAGCGCCGGGACAGGTGGGCCCGTAAGGGAAAAACTGTTTTTT. This encodes CASSAGTGGPVREKLFF.

This chain joins TRBV7-9 and TRBJ1-2, with D perhaps TRBD1 (5 bases). The CDR3 consists of 16 residues. Trimming took off 4 bases at V and 0 bases at J, with 15 bases between the two ends. CDR1 is SEHNR, CDR2 FQNEAQ, per germline (reference sequence). For the CDR3, the DNA is TGTGCCAGCAGCTCTAACAGGCAGGCCTCTAACTATGGCTACACCTTC. This encodes CASSSNRQASNYGYTF.

The chain couples TRBV14 to TRBJ2-1, with unresolved D. V gave up 4 bases and J gave up 9 bases, with 7 bases separating them. The germline V gene has CDR1 SGHDN and CDR2 FVKESK. The CDR3 contains 11 residues. CDR3 bases: TGTGCCAGCAGCCTTTGGAGTGAGCAGTTCTTC. It yields the protein CASSLWSEQFF. Using reference TRBV14 and TRBJ2-1 for the parts outside the CDR3, the full variable domain is EAGVTQFPSHSVIEKGQTVTLRCDPISGHDNLYWYRRVMGKEIKFLLHFVKESKQDESGMPNNRFLAERTGGTYSTLKVQPAELEDSGVYFCASSLWSEQFFGPGTRLTVL.

The chain combines TRBV7-6 with TRBJ1-1; tentatively, D is TRBD1 (6 bases). From germline, CDR1 is SGHVS and CDR2 FNYEAQ. The CDR3 has 14 amino acids. Between the trimmed V and J ends, which lost 8 bases and 5 bases, there was a span of 18 bases. This CDR3 reads CASGYVWTETEAFF. The CDR3 DNA reads TGTGCCAGCGGCTATGTTTGGACAGAAACTGAAGCTTTCTTT. Combining the CDR3 with reference TRBV7-6 and TRBJ1-1 gives the whole variable domain GAGVSQSPRYKVTKRGQDVALRCDPISGHVSLYWYRQALGQGPEFLTYFNYEAQQDKSGLPNDRFSAERPEGSISTLTIQRTEQRDSAMYRCASGYVWTETEAFFGQGTRLTVV.

In nucleotides, the CDR3 is TGTGCCAGCAGCCTGTCATCGGGCCTGAACACTGAAGCTTTCTTT. Protein sequence: CASSLSSGLNTEAFF. The V and J genes are TRBV4-2 and TRBJ1-1; no firm D call. The CDR3 sequence is 15 residues long. Germline lookup yields CDR1 LGHNA and CDR2 YNFKEQ. V was pared by 4 bases and J by 0 bases, with 12 bases between.

This chain joins TRBV28 and TRBJ2-7; D uncertain. This CDR3 spans 12 amino acids. Trimming shortened V by 5 bases and J by 7 bases, and 12 bases separated the two germline ends. Looked up from germline, CDR1 is MDHEN and CDR2 is SYDVKM. For the CDR3, the DNA is TGTGCCAGCAGTACTCTCCCAAGAGAGCAGTACTTC. Translating gives CASSTLPREQYF.

The chain combines TRBV7-2 with TRBJ1-1, with D possibly being TRBD1 (5 bases). The CDR3 runs to 17 residues. Germline CDR1 reads SGHTA; CDR2 reads FQGNSA. V was trimmed by 0 bases and J by 4 bases, leaving 18 bases between them. CDR3 amino acids: CASSLAGAGYILTEAFF. The CDR3 region has the DNA TGTGCCAGCAGCTTAGCTGGTGCAGGGTATATCCTCACTGAAGCTTTCTTT.

The V gene is TRBV5-1, the J gene TRBJ2-3; D unresolved. Trimming removed 4 bases at V and 2 bases at J, with 5 bases between. Germline V gene lookup returns CDR1 SGHRS and CDR2 YFSETQ. The CDR3 length is 12 residues. Written as DNA, the CDR3 is TGCGCCAGCAGCGTAGCCACAGATACGCAGTATTTT. Encoded protein: CASSVATDTQYF.

The J gene is TRBJ2-7, the V gene TRBV28; tentative D call: TRBD2 (6 bases). The CDR3 covers 15 residues. V was trimmed by 5 bases and J by 0 bases, leaving 14 bases between them. The germline V gene has CDR1 MDHEN and CDR2 SYDVKM. The CDR3 nucleotides read TGTGCCAGCAGTCTGAATAGCGGTTACTCCTACGAGCAGTACTTC. Its protein is CASSLNSGYSYEQYF.

This clone has just one count. The rearrangement joins TRBV19 to TRBJ2-1, with D possibly matching TRBD1 (5 bases). CDR1 is LNHDA, CDR2 SQIVND, per germline (reference sequence). The CDR3 has 12 amino acids. V lost 6 bases to trimming and J lost 4 bases, with 7 bases between them. CDR3 DNA sequence: TGTGCCAGTAGGACAGTTTACAATGAGCAGTTCTTC. Protein sequence: CASRTVYNEQFF.

The chain carries TRBV24-1 and TRBJ2-7, with 11 positions matching TRBD1. CDR3 size: 15 residues. Germline V gene sequence: CDR1 KGHDR, CDR2 SFDVKD. V lost 3 bases to trimming and J lost 1 base; unmatched junction nucleotides: 1. CDR3 protein: CATSDGQGASYEQYF. The CDR3 region has the DNA TGTGCCACCAGTGATGGACAGGGGGCTTCCTACGAGCAGTACTTC.

This sequence joins TRBV6-5 and TRBJ1-2; 7 bases align to TRBD1. Germline V lookup: CDR1 MNHEY, CDR2 SVGAGI. J gave up 8 bases and V 7 bases, and 13 bases lay outside the gene matches. The CDR3 covers 14 residues. CDR3 region: CASTPKGQTWGYTF. CDR3 DNA sequence: TGTGCCAGCACCCCTAAGGGACAGACCTGGGGCTACACCTTC.

A single count supports this clone. The genes are TRBV4-3 and TRBJ1-3; D is ambiguous. The ends were cut back, 0 bases at V and 0 bases at J, with 9 bases in the middle. Per the germline V gene, CDR1 is LGHNA and CDR2 is YSLEER. CDR3 length: 16 residues. Here the CDR3 DNA reads TGCGCCAGCAGCCAAGATACGACCCACTCTGGAAACACCATATATTTT. Encoded protein: CASSQDTTHSGNTIYF.

The V and J genes are TRBV5-6 and TRBJ2-1, with D perhaps matching TRBD2 (5 bases). The CDR3 contains 19 residues. Looked up from germline, CDR1 is SGHDT and CDR2 is YYEEEE. The germline V and J ends were trimmed by 0 bases and 0 bases, with 19 bases remaining between them. The CDR3 region has the DNA TGTGCCAGCAGCTTGGGGGCGGTGCTGGGTGGGAGCTCCTACAATGAGCAGTTCTTC. This codes for CASSLGAVLGGSSYNEQFF.

The V and J genes are TRBV2 and TRBJ2-3, with TRBD1 matching over 9 bases. V was clipped by 6 bases and J by 2 bases; unmatched bases: 3. The CDR3 runs to 14 residues. Germline loops: CDR1 SNHLY, CDR2 FYNNEI. The CDR3 reads CASRWTGVTDTQYF. The CDR3, as DNA: TGTGCCAGCAGGTGGACAGGGGTCACAGATACGCAGTATTTT.

The chain couples TRBV7-9 to TRBJ1-1; D remains unclear. The CDR3 length is 15 residues. The V and J ends lost 1 base and 5 bases respectively, with 14 bases between them. Looked up from germline, CDR1 is SEHNR and CDR2 is FQNEAQ (reference sequence). The CDR3 DNA reads TGTGCCAGCAGCTTAGAAGACCCGGGTCGGACTGAAGCTTTCTTT. This encodes CASSLEDPGRTEAFF.

The chain couples TRBV12-3 or TRBV12-4 to TRBJ2-2; D unresolved. Between the trimmed V and J ends, which lost 6 bases and 8 bases, there was a span of 7 bases. The CDR3 totals 11 residues. CDR3 in amino acids: CASSPRGELFF. The CDR3 DNA sequence: TGTGCCAGCAGCCCCCGGGGGGAGCTGTTTTTT.

V gene TRBV7-9 combines with J gene TRBJ2-1, with 14 nucleotides matching TRBD2. The ends lost 1 base at V and 4 bases at J; junction bases unmatched: 3. Germline CDR1 is SEHNR and CDR2 is FQNEAQ (reference sequence). The CDR3 runs to 17 residues. CDR3 sequence reads: CASSLGGTSGRYNEQFF. The DNA of the CDR3 is TGTGCCAGCAGCTTAGGCGGGACTAGCGGGAGATACAATGAGCAGTTCTTC.

The CDR3 spells CATLNHARGEAFF. The CDR3 DNA reads as TGTGCCACCCTTAATCACGCTAGGGGTGAAGCTTTCTTT. The chain combines TRBV27 with TRBJ1-1, with D possibly being TRBD1 (5 bases). Trimming pared 10 bases from V and 7 bases from J, leaving 19 bases between. CDR1 is MNHEY and CDR2 is SMNVEV in the germline V gene (reference sequence). The CDR3 consists of 13 residues.

This sequence joins TRBV6-1 and TRBJ1-2; 7 bases are shared with TRBD1. The germline gives CDR1 MNHNS, CDR2 SASEGT. This CDR3 spans 13 amino acids. V lost 1 base to trimming and J lost 4 bases; unmatched junction nucleotides: 0. The DNA of the CDR3 is TGTGCCAGCAGTGAAGACAGGGGCTATGGCTACACCTTC. Amino acid sequence: CASSEDRGYGYTF.

The rearrangement joins TRBV13 to TRBJ1-4; no clear D gene. Trimming cost V 5 bases and J 9 bases, with 16 bases left between them. In germline, CDR1 is PRHDT, CDR2 FYEKMQ (reference sequence). CDR3 length equals 14 residues. DNA of the CDR3: TGTGCCAGCAGCGAATCGAGTTCCAATAAAAAACTGTTTTTT. The encoded protein is CASSESSSNKKLFF.

CDR3: CASSGQGSNEQFF. The CDR3 nucleotides are TGTGCCAGCAGCGGACAGGGCAGCAATGAGCAGTTCTTC. The chain uses TRBV7-3 and TRBJ2-1, with 8 bases that match TRBD1. J was trimmed by 6 bases and V by 5 bases; bases with no gene match: 3. Germline V CDR1 and CDR2: SGHTA, FQGTGA. CDR3 length: 13 residues.

CDR3 coding DNA: TGCGCCAGCAGCATAGGACAGGGGTTGAAAGCTTTCTTT. Protein: CASSIGQGLKAFF. V and J are TRBV5-1 and TRBJ1-1; 9 positions agree with TRBD1. Germline loops: CDR1 SGHRS, CDR2 YFSETQ. Unmatched junction bases numbered 7, after V lost 4 bases and J lost 9 bases. The CDR3 length is 13 residues.

The chain employs TRBV18 and TRBJ2-4; the match to TRBD2 covers 7 bases. Germline loops: CDR1 KGHSH, CDR2 LQKENI. This CDR3 comprises 15 residues. V trimming: 2 bases; J trimming: 2 bases; junction bases outside the gene matches: 3. This chain's CDR3 is CASSPSGNPKNIQYF. The CDR3 DNA is TGTGCCAGCTCACCAAGCGGGAATCCCAAAAACATTCAGTACTTC.

This chain connects TRBV11-2 to TRBJ1-1; D is ambiguous. Between the trimmed V and J ends, which lost 2 bases and 2 bases, there was a span of 6 bases. The CDR3 is 13 residues long. CDR1 is SGHAT and CDR2 is FQNNGV in the germline V gene. The CDR3 reads CASSLSGNTEAFF. The CDR3 DNA reads TGTGCCAGCAGCTTATCAGGTAACACTGAAGCTTTCTTT.